Each of the 25 T cell receptor beta chains below was sequenced from the same sample in a study of T cell repertoires in ileal Crohn's disease. The time point here: neoterminal ileum biopsy at postoperative endoscopy, about 6 months after surgery. The assay was immunoSEQ multiplex PCR, and TCRdb's table has in-frame clones only and misses some. Of around 2,600 clones listed, about two thirds are singletons. The specimen was ileal tissue. The receptors were sampled from an adult with Crohn's disease.

This clone was observed once. V gene TRBV25-1 combines with J gene TRBJ2-2; 7 bases are a match to TRBD1. This CDR3 is built from 14 residues. Germline V gene data show CDR1 as MGHDK and CDR2 as SYGVNS. The trim removed 8 bases at V and 6 bases at J, leaving 9 bases unmatched. The CDR3 loop is CASRGATGPGELFF. The CDR3 DNA follows: TGTGCCAGCCGGGGTGCGACAGGGCCCGGGGAGCTGTTTTTT.

This clone is large (0.1 to 1%) within its sample. The chain has TRBV10-1 and TRBJ1-5; no firm D call. The CDR3 consists of 14 residues. V dropped 2 bases and J dropped 8 bases, with 13 bases sitting between them. Looked up from germline, CDR1 is WNHNN and CDR2 is SYGVQD (reference sequence). DNA for the CDR3: TGCGCCAGCAGTGAGAGCGGCAGCCTGAAGCCCCAGCATTTT. It specifies CASSESGSLKPQHF.

The chain recombines TRBV18 with TRBJ1-5; 11 bases are shared with TRBD1. CDR1 is KGHSH and CDR2 is LQKENI in the germline V gene. The CDR3 consists of 15 residues. V lost 3 bases to trimming and J lost 6 bases; unmatched junction nucleotides: 4. CDR3 sequence: CASSPNGQGAQPQHF. CDR3 nucleotide sequence: TGTGCCAGCTCACCGAACGGACAGGGGGCTCAGCCCCAGCATTTT.

This clone has more than one count but fewer than ten. The chain combines TRBV29-1 with TRBJ2-1, with a weak D call TRBD2 (6 bases). Germline CDR1 reads SQVTM; CDR2 reads ANQGSEA. CDR3 length equals 13 residues. Trimming removed 2 bases at V and 7 bases at J, with 12 bases between. The CDR3 DNA reads as TGCAGCGTTGAAAATCGCGCGGGGAATGAGCAGTTCTTC. Translating it yields CSVENRAGNEQFF.

This chain uses TRBV7-5 with TRBJ2-2; the table's D call TRBD1 went unverified against the DNA. TRBV7-5 is a documented pseudogene. This CDR3 spans 13 amino acids. For the CDR3, the DNA is TGTGCCAGCAGCGATTCAGGGGCCGGGGAGCTGTTTTTT. Protein sequence: CASSDSGAGELFF.

The genes are TRBV7-9 and TRBJ2-1; TRBD2 matches 14 bases. Per germline, CDR1 SEHNR and CDR2 FQNEAQ (reference sequence). The CDR3 is 17 residues long. Trimming at V came to 4 bases and at J to 12 bases, leaving 14 bases not matched to a gene. The CDR3 DNA sequence: TGTGCCAGCAGCTCGCCGTGGGGGACTAGCGGGAGTTATAGGCAGTTCTTC. It codes for CASSSPWGTSGSYRQFF.

The J gene is TRBJ2-7, the V gene TRBV10-3, with 7 bases identical to TRBD2. Germline V gives CDR1 ENHRY, CDR2 SYGVKD. This CDR3 comprises 18 residues. V shed 0 bases, J shed 9 bases, and the junction held 20 bases outside the gene matches. CDR3 nucleotides: TGTGCCATCAGTGAGTCGAACTCCGGTGGAGCGGGGCCCAACGGGCAGTACTTC. This sequence encodes CAISESNSGGAGPNGQYF.

Judged by abundance, this clone is large. The J gene is TRBJ2-7, the V gene TRBV2, with 11 bases that match TRBD2. J lost 7 bases, V lost 6 bases, and 8 bases had no gene match. The length of the CDR3 is 14 residues. CDR1 and CDR2 from the germline V gene are SNHLY and FYNNEI. The CDR3 DNA is TGTGCCAGCAGGGGGACTAGCGGTAGGGGGGAGCAGTACTTC. Encoded protein: CASRGTSGRGEQYF.

The sample holds a few counts of this clone. This chain joins TRBV10-3 and TRBJ1-5; D might be TRBD1 (6 bases). V lost 4 bases and J lost 3, with 7 bases in between. In germline, CDR1 is ENHRY, CDR2 SYGVKD. CDR3 length equals 13 residues. The CDR3 reads CAISGQVNQPQHF. CDR3 DNA: TGTGCCATCAGTGGACAGGTCAATCAGCCCCAGCATTTT.

This chain joins TRBV18 and TRBJ2-1; 9 bases line up with TRBD1. Germline CDR1 KGHSH, CDR2 LQKENI. V shed 6 bases, J shed 7 bases, and the junction held 10 bases outside the gene matches. The CDR3 is 15 amino acids. CDR3 loop: CASSPFRTGDNEQFF. DNA of the CDR3: TGTGCCAGCTCGCCTTTTAGGACAGGGGATAATGAGCAGTTCTTC.

The V gene is TRBV30, the J gene TRBJ2-7, with a tentative D call TRBD2 (5 bases). This CDR3 has 14 residues. V dropped 3 bases and J dropped 2 bases, with 14 bases sitting between them. Germline lookup yields CDR1 GTSNPN and CDR2 SVGIG (reference sequence). DNA for the CDR3: TGTGCCTGGAGAGGACCCCCTAGCCCCTACGAGCAGTACTTC. Encoded protein: CAWRGPPSPYEQYF. Looking up the rest from reference TRBV30 and TRBJ2-7 gives the full variable domain: SQTIHQWPATLVQPVGSPLSLECTVEGTSNPNLYWYRQAAGRGLQLLFYSVGIGQISSEVPQNLSASRPQDRQFILSSKKLLLSDSGFYLCAWRGPPSPYEQYFGPGTRLTVT.

V and J are TRBV7-2 and TRBJ2-1, with 9 bases fitting TRBD2. Germline CDR1 SGHTA, CDR2 FQGNSA. Germline trimming cut 5 bases from V and 2 bases from J; bases unmatched to any gene: 4. The CDR3 contains 15 residues. CDR3 region: CASSMGLAPYNEQFF. The CDR3 nucleotides read TGTGCCAGCAGCATGGGACTAGCTCCCTACAATGAGCAGTTCTTC.

The V and J genes are TRBV25-1 and TRBJ2-3; TRBD1 matches 12 bases. CDR1 and CDR2 (germline): MGHDK, SYGVNS. With 7 bases clipped from V and 6 bases from J, the junction kept 11 bases outside the gene matches. The CDR3 consists of 16 residues. The CDR3 bases are TGTGCCAGCACCACATACGGGACAGGGGGCCCGGATACGCAGTATTTT. Encoded protein: CASTTYGTGGPDTQYF.

This clone is large by share. J is TRBJ2-1 and V is TRBV19; 11 nucleotides line up with TRBD2. This CDR3 region has 14 residues. V was clipped by 4 bases and J by 9 bases; unmatched bases: 5. Germline V gene sequence: CDR1 LNHDA, CDR2 SQIVND (reference sequence). CDR3 in amino acids: CASSRGLAETEQFF. The CDR3 region has the DNA TGTGCCAGTAGTAGGGGACTAGCGGAGACTGAGCAGTTCTTC.

The chain employs TRBV2 and TRBJ1-2; a possible D gene is TRBD1 (6 bases). The V gene lost 5 bases and the J gene lost 2 bases, with 9 bases spanning the gap. The CDR3 contains 13 residues. Germline assignment: CDR1 SNHLY and CDR2 FYNNEI. The CDR3 DNA is TGTGCCAGCAGTCGGACAGAAAACTATGGCTACACCTTC. The encoded protein is CASSRTENYGYTF. The full variable domain, its missing parts supplied by reference TRBV2 and TRBJ1-2, is EPEVTQTPSHQVTQMGQEVILRCVPISNHLYFYWYRQILGQKVEFLVSFYNNEISEKSEIFDDQFSVERPDGSNFTLKIRSTKLEDSAMYFCASSRTENYGYTFGSGTRLTVV.

CDR3 sequence (DNA): TGTGCCAGCAGTTTGGGAGTAGGGAACTACAATGAGCAGTTCTTC. Translating it yields CASSLGVGNYNEQFF. This chain connects TRBV28 to TRBJ2-1, with D tentatively TRBD2 (5 bases). The CDR3 runs to 15 residues. V lost 3 bases, J lost 3 bases, and 12 bases lay in between. Germline CDR1 and CDR2: MDHEN and SYDVKM.

In DNA form, the CDR3 reads TGTGCCAGCAGGGGAGCAGGGGGCGGGAACACTGAAGCTTTCTTT. It is translated as CASRGAGGGNTEAFF. The chain has TRBV28 and TRBJ1-1; the match to TRBD1 covers 8 bases. Germline CDR1 and CDR2: MDHEN and SYDVKM. This CDR3 has 15 amino acids. Trimming cost V 6 bases and J 1 base; bases outside gene matches: 7.

This clone was observed a single time. The chain carries TRBV27 and TRBJ2-1, with 10 bases aligning to TRBD2. The CDR3 runs to 15 residues. Losses at the gene ends were 5 bases for V and 3 bases for J; bases not matched to a gene: 4. CDR1 and CDR2 (germline): MNHEY, SMNVEV (reference sequence). CDR3 residues: CASSKEREGYNEQFF. CDR3 nucleotides: TGTGCCAGCAGTAAAGAGCGGGAGGGCTACAATGAGCAGTTCTTC.

This chain links TRBV7-8 with TRBJ2-1, with 7 positions matching TRBD1. The germline V gene has CDR1 SGHVS and CDR2 FQNEAQ. V gave up 1 base and J gave up 3 bases; unmatched junction bases: 6. The CDR3 is 16 residues long. The chain's CDR3 is CASSLDPTGFYNEQFF. The CDR3 coding sequence is TGTGCCAGCAGCTTAGACCCGACAGGGTTCTACAATGAGCAGTTCTTC. The variable domain in full, with the rest retrieved from reference TRBV7-8 and TRBJ2-1, is GAGVSQSPRYKVAKRGQDVALRCDPISGHVSLFWYQQALGQGPEFLTYFQNEAQLDKSGLPSDRFFAERPEGSVSTLKIQRTQQEDSAVYLCASSLDPTGFYNEQFFGPGTRLTVL.

This chain connects TRBV19 to TRBJ2-1; 8 bases are shared with TRBD2. The ends lost 4 bases at V and 4 bases at J; junction bases unmatched: 9. Germline V gene lookup returns CDR1 LNHDA and CDR2 SQIVND (reference sequence). The CDR3 is 16 residues long. DNA of the CDR3: TGTGCCAGTAGTAGGGGTAGCGGGGTAACGTACAATGAGCAGTTCTTC. Its protein is CASSRGSGVTYNEQFF.

The chain links TRBV30 to TRBJ2-7; 12 positions match TRBD1. Losses at the gene ends were 7 bases for V and 7 bases for J; bases not matched to a gene: 5. The CDR3 length is 12 residues. Germline CDR1 GTSNPN, CDR2 SVGIG (reference sequence). The CDR3 here is CASGQGAYEQYF. Here the CDR3 DNA reads TGTGCCTCGGGACAGGGGGCATATGAGCAGTACTTC.

This clone has just a few counts. The V call is TRBV5-1, the J call TRBJ2-7; 8 positions match TRBD2. This CDR3 has 14 amino acids. Per the germline V gene, CDR1 is SGHRS and CDR2 is YFSETQ. The V and J ends lost 4 bases and 0 bases, in that order; junction bases with no gene match: 3. The CDR3 spells CASSASGYSYEQYF. In nucleotides, the CDR3 is TGCGCCAGCAGCGCTAGCGGGTACTCCTACGAGCAGTACTTC.

The V gene is TRBV23-1, the J gene TRBJ2-7, with 8 nucleotides matching TRBD2. TRBV23-1 is placed among ORFs of uncertain function. The CDR3 has 12 amino acids. CDR3 residues: CPPGGLFAEQYF. The CDR3 coding sequence is TGCCCCCCGGGGGGGCTTTTCGCCGAGCAGTACTTC.

The rearrangement uses TRBV7-2 and TRBJ2-7, with TRBD1 as a possible D gene (6 bases). This CDR3 is 15 amino acids long. CDR1 is SGHTA, CDR2 FQGNSA, per germline. V shed 4 bases and J shed 3 bases, with 16 bases lying between them. The CDR3 is CASSYPEGDGYEQYF. In nucleotides, the CDR3 is TGTGCCAGCAGCTACCCCGAGGGGGACGGCTACGAGCAGTACTTC.

J is TRBJ2-5 and V is TRBV11-2, with D tentatively TRBD1 (6 bases). Trimming took off 5 bases at V and 0 bases at J, with 10 bases between the two ends. Per germline, CDR1 SGHAT and CDR2 FQNNGV. CDR3 length: 14 residues. In DNA, the CDR3 is TGTGCCAGCAGCGCCGGGACAAACCAAGAGACCCAGTACTTC. It encodes CASSAGTNQETQYF.